The 2 T cell receptor beta chains below were found in one sample sequenced in a study of T cell responses to AZD1222 COVID-19 vaccine. Generated by immunoSEQ multiplex PCR, the TCRdb table keeps only in-frame clones and is missing some. Of roughly 93,000 clones in the sample, roughly nine tenths were seen once. Sequencing was performed on peripheral blood, taken on day 0 of AZD1222 vaccination. Receptors originate from an adult in good health.

This clone showed up just once. J is TRBJ1-5 and V is TRBV3-1 (or the pseudogene TRBV3-2); D may be TRBD1 (5 bases). The CDR3 loop spans 16 amino acids. V dropped 4 bases and J dropped 0 bases, with 13 bases sitting between them. Germline assignment: CDR1 LGHDT and CDR2 YNNKEL (reference sequence). CDR3 in DNA: TGTGCCAGCAGCCGCTCACAGGATTATAGCAATCAGCCCCAGCATTTT. This encodes CASSRSQDYSNQPQHF.

The gene calls are TRBV14 and TRBJ2-1, with 9 bases lining up with TRBD1. Per the germline V gene, CDR1 is SGHDN and CDR2 is FVKESK. CDR3 size: 19 residues. The ends lost 2 bases at V and 5 bases at J; junction bases unmatched: 16. The CDR3 DNA follows: TGTGCCAGCAGCCAATTGTTCGGACAGGGGTTCGGACTAAACAATGAGCAGTTCTTC. Its translation is CASSQLFGQGFGLNNEQFF.